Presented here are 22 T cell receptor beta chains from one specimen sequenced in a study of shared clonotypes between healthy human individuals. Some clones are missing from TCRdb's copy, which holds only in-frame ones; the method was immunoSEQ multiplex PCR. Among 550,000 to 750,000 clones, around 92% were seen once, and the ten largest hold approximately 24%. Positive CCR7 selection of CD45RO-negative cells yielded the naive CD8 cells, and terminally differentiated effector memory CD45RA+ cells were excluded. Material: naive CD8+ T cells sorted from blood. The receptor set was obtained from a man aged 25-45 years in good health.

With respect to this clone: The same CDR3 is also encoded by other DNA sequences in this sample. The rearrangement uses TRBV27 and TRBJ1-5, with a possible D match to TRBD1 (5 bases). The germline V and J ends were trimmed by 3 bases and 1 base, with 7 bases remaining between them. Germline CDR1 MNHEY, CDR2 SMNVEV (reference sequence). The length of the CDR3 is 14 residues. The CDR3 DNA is TGTGCCAGCAGTTTGGGGCAGAGCAATCAGCCCCAGCATTTT. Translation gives CASSLGQSNQPQHF.

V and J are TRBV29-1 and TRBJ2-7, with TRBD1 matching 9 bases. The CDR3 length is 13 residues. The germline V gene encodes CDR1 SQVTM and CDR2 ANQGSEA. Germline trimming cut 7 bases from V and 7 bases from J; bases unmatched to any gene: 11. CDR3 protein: CSAVDRGSWEQYF. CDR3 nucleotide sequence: TGCAGCGCTGTGGACAGGGGTTCTTGGGAGCAGTACTTC.

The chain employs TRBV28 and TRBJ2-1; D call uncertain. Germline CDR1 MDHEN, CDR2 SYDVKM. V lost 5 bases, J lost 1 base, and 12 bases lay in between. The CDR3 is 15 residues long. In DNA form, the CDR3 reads TGTGCCAGCAGTACCCTGTTGGGGTCCTACAATGAGCAGTTCTTC. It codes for CASSTLLGSYNEQFF. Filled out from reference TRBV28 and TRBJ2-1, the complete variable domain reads DVKVTQSSRYLVKRTGEKVFLECVQDMDHENMFWYRQDPGLGLRLIYFSYDVKMKEKGDIPEGYSVSREKKERFSLILESASTNQTSMYLCASSTLLGSYNEQFFGPGTRLTVL.

The CDR3: CASSVRAGPETQYF. CDR3 in DNA: TGTGCCAGCAGCGTACGGGCGGGACCAGAGACCCAGTACTTC. The chain employs TRBV9 and TRBJ2-5, with D perhaps TRBD2 (6 bases). The CDR3 is 14 amino acids. V lost 1 base to trimming and J lost 4 bases, with 11 bases between them. In germline, CDR1 is SGDLS, CDR2 YYNGEE.

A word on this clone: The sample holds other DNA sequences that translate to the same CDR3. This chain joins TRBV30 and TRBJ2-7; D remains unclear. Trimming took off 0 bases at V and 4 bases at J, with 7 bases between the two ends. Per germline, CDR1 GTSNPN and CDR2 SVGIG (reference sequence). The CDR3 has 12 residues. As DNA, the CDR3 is TGTGCCTGGAGTGTACTTGGGTACGAGCAGTACTTC. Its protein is CAWSVLGYEQYF.

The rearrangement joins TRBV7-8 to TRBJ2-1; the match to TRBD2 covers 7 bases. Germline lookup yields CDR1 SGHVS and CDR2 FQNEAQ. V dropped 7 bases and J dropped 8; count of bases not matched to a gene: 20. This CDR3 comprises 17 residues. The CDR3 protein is CASIRDISRDYSHEQFF. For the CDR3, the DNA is TGTGCCAGCATCCGAGACATTTCCAGGGACTATTCTCATGAGCAGTTCTTC. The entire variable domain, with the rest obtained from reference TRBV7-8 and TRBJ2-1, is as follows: GAGVSQSPRYKVAKRGQDVALRCDPISGHVSLFWYQQALGQGPEFLTYFQNEAQLDKSGLPSDRFFAERPEGSVSTLKIQRTQQEDSAVYLCASIRDISRDYSHEQFFGPGTRLTVL.

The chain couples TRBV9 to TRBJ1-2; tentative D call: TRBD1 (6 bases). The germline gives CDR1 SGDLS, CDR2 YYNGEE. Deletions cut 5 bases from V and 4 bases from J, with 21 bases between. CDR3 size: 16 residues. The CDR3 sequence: CASSATSGVYSYGYTF. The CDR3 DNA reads TGTGCCAGCAGTGCAACTTCAGGGGTTTATAGCTATGGCTACACCTTC.

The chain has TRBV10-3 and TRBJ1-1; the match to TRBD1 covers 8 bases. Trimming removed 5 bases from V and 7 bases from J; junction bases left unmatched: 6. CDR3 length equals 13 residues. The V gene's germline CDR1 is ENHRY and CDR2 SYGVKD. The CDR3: CAISSGTGVEAFF. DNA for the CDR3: TGTGCCATCAGTTCCGGGACAGGTGTTGAAGCTTTCTTT.

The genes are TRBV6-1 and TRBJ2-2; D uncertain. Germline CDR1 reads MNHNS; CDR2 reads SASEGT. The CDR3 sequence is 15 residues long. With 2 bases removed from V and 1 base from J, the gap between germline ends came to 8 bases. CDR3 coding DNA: TGTGCCAGCAGTGAATACTTGGGGAACACCGGGGAGCTGTTTTTT. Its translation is CASSEYLGNTGELFF.

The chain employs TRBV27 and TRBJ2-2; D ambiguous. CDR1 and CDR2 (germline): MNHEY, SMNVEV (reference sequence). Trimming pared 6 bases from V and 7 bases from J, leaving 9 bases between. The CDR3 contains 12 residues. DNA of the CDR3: TGTGCCAGCAGCCTACACCTCGGGGAGCTGTTTTTT. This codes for CASSLHLGELFF.

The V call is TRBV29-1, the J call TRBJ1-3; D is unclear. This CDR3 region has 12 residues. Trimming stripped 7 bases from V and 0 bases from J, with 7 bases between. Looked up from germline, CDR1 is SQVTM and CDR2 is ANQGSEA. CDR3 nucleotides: TGCAGCGGAAAAAGCTCTGGAAACACCATATATTTT. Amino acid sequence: CSGKSSGNTIYF.

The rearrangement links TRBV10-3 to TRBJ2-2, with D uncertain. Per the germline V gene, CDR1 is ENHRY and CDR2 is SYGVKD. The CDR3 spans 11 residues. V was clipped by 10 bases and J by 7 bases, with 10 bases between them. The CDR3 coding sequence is TGTGCCAGCGGAGATAACGGGGAGCTGTTTTTT. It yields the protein CASGDNGELFF.

The chain's CDR3 is CASSQRDRATEAFF. The DNA of the CDR3 is TGTGCCAGCAGCCAAAGGGACAGGGCCACTGAAGCTTTCTTT. The chain links TRBV7-6 to TRBJ1-1; 9 bases are shared with TRBD1. V gave up 5 bases and J gave up 4 bases; unmatched junction bases: 5. Germline assignment: CDR1 SGHVS and CDR2 FNYEAQ. The CDR3 contains 14 residues.

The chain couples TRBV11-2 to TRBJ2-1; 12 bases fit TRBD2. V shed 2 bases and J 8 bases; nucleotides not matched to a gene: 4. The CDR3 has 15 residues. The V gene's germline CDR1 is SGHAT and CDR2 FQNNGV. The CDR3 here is CASSLLAGGLDEQFF. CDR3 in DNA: TGTGCCAGCAGCTTACTAGCGGGAGGGCTTGATGAGCAGTTCTTC. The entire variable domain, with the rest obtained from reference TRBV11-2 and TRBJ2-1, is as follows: EAGVAQSPRYKIIEKRQSVAFWCNPISGHATLYWYQQILGQGPKLLIQFQNNGVVDDSQLPKDRFSAERLKGVDSTLKIQPAKLEDSAVYLCASSLLAGGLDEQFFGPGTRLTVL.

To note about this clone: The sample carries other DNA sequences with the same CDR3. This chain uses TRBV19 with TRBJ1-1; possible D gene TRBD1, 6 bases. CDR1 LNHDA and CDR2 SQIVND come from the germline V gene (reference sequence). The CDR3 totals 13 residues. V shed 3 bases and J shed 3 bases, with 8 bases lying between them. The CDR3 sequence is CASSIQGYTEAFF. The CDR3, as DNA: TGTGCCAGTAGTATTCAGGGGTACACTGAAGCTTTCTTT.

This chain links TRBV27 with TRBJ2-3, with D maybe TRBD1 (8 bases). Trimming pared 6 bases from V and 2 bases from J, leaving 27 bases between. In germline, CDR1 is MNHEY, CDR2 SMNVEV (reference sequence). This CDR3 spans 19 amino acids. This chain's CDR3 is CASRQTGEAGYLDTDTQYF. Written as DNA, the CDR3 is TGTGCCAGCAGGCAGACAGGGGAAGCGGGATACCTAGACACAGATACGCAGTATTTT.

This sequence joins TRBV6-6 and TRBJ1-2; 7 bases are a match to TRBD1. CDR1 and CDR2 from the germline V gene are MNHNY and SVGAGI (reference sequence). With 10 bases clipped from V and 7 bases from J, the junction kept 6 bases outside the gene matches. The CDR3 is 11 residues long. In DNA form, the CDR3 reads TGTGCCACGGGGACAGATGGTGGCTACACCTTC. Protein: CATGTDGGYTF.

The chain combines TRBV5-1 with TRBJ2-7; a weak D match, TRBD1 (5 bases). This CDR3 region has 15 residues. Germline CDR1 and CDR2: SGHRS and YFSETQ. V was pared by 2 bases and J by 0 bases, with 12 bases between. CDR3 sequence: CASSFAGPSSYEQYF. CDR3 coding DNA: TGCGCCAGCAGCTTCGCAGGGCCTAGCTCCTACGAGCAGTACTTC. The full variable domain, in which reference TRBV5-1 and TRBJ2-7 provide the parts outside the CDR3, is KAGVTQTPRYLIKTRGQQVTLSCSPISGHRSVSWYQQTPGQGLQFLFEYFSETQRNKGNFPGRFSGRQFSNSRSEMNVSTLELGDSALYLCASSFAGPSSYEQYFGPGTRLTVT.

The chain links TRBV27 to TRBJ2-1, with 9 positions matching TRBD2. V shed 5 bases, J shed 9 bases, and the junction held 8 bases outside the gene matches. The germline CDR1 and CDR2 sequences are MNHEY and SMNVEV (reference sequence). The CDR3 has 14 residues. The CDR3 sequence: CASSKAGGRSEQFF. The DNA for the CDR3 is TGTGCCAGCAGTAAAGCGGGAGGAAGGAGTGAGCAGTTCTTC.

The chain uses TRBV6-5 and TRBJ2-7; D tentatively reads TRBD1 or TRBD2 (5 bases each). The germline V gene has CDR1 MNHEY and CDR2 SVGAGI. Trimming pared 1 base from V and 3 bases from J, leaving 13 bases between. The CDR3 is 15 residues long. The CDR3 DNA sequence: TGTGCCAGCAGTTACTGGGGCGGGCAACTCTACGAGCAGTACTTC. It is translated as CASSYWGGQLYEQYF.

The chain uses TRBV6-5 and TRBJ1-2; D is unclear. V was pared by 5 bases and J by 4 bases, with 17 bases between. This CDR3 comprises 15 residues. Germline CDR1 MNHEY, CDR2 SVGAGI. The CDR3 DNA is TGTGCCAGCAGTCACGACTCTACCACCCTCTATGGCTACACCTTC. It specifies CASSHDSTTLYGYTF.

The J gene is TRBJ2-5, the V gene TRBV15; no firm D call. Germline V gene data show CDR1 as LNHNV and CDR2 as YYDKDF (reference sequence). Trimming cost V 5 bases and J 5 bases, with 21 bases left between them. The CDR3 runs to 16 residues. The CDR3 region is CATSGGRPEWRETQYF. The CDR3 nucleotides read TGTGCCACCAGCGGTGGAAGGCCCGAGTGGCGGGAGACCCAGTACTTC.